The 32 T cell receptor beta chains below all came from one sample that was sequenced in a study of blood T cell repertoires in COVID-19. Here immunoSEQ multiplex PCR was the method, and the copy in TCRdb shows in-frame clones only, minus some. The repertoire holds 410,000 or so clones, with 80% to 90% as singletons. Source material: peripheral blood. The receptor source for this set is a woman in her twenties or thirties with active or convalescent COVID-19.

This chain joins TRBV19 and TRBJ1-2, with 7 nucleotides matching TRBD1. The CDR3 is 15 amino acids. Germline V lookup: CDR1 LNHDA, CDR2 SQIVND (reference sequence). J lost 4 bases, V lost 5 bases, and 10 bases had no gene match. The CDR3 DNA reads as TGTGCCAGTAGTCCTTGGGACAGTATTTCCTATGGCTACACCTTC. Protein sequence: CASSPWDSISYGYTF.

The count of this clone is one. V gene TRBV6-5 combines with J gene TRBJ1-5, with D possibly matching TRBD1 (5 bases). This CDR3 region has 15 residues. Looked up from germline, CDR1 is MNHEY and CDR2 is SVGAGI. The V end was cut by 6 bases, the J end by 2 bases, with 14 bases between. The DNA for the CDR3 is TGTGCCAGCAGGGCTCAGGGTATGGGCAATCAGCCCCAGCATTTT. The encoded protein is CASRAQGMGNQPQHF.

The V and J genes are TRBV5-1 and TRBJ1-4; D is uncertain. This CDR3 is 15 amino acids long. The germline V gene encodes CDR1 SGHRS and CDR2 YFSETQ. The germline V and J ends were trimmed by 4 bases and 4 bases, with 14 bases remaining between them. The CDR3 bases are TGCGCCAGCAGCCAGAGGCGCGGAGTTAATGAAAAACTGTTTTTT. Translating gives CASSQRRGVNEKLFF.

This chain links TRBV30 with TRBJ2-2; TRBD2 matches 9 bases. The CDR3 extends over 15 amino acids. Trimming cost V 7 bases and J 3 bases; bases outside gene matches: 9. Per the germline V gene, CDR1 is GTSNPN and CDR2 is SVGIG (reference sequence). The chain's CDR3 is CASDGGLAYTGELFF. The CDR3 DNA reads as TGTGCCTCCGACGGGGGACTAGCATACACCGGGGAGCTGTTTTTT.

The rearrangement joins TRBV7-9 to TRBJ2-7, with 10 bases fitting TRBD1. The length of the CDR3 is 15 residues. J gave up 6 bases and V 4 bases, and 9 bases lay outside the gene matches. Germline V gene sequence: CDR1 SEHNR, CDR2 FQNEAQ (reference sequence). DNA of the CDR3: TGTGCCAGCAGCTCGGTTCGGGACAGGGGTACCGAGCAGTACTTC. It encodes CASSSVRDRGTEQYF.

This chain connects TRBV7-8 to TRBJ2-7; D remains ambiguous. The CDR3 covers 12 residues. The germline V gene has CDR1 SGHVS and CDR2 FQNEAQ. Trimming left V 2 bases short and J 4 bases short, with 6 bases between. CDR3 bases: TGTGCCAGCAGCTTATTCCCATACGAGCAGTACTTC. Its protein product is CASSLFPYEQYF.

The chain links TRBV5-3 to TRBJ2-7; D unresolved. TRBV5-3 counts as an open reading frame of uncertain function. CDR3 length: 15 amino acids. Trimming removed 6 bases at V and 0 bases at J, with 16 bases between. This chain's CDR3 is CARKLWYLSSYEQYF. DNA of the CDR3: TGTGCCAGAAAGCTTTGGTACTTAAGCTCCTACGAGCAGTACTTC.

CDR3 sequence (DNA): TGTGCCAGCACTCAGACTAGCGGGAGCATGAAGTACTTC. This sequence encodes CASTQTSGSMKYF. The rearrangement uses TRBV3-1 (or the pseudogene TRBV3-2) and TRBJ2-5, with TRBD2 identical over 12 bases. The CDR3 totals 13 residues. Trimming took 7 bases from V and 12 from J; bases not matched to a gene: 9. CDR1 is LGHDT and CDR2 is YNNKEL in the germline V gene (reference sequence).

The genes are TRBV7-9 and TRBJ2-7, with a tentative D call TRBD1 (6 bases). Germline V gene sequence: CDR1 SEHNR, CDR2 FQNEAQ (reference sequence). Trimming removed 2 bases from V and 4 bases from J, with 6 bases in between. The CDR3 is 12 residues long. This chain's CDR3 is CASSLQGYEQYF. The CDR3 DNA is TGTGCCAGCAGCTTACAGGGGTACGAGCAGTACTTC.

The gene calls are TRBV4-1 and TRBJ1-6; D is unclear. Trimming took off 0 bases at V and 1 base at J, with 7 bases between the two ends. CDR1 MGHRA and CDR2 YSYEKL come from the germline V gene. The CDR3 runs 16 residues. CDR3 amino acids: CASSQDWRSYNSPLHF. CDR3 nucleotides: TGCGCCAGCAGCCAAGACTGGAGATCCTATAATTCACCCCTCCACTTT.

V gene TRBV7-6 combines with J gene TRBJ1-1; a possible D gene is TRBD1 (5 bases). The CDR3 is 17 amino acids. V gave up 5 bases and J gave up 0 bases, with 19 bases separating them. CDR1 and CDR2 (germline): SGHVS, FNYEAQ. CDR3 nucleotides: TGTGCCAGCAGCCAAAGCGGGGGAGGAGGCTTGAACACTGAAGCTTTCTTT. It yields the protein CASSQSGGGGLNTEAFF.

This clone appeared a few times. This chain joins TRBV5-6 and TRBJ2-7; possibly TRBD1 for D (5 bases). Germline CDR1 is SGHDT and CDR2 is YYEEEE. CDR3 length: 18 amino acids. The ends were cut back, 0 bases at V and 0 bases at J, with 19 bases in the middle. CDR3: CASSLVPDSDPFSYEQYF. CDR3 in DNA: TGTGCCAGCAGCTTGGTGCCTGACAGTGATCCATTCTCCTACGAGCAGTACTTC.

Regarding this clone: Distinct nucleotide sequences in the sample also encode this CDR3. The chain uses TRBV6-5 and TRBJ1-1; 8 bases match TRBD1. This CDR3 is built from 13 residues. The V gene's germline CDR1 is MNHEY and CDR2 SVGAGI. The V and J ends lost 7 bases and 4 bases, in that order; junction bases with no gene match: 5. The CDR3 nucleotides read TGTGCCAGCACCTCTACAGGGGGCACTGAAGCTTTCTTT. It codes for CASTSTGGTEAFF.

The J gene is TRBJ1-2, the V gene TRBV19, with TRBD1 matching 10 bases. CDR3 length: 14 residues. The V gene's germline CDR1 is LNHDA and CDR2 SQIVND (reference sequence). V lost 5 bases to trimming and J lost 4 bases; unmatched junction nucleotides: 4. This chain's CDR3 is CASSLTGGVYGYTF. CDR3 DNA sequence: TGTGCCAGTAGTTTGACAGGGGGCGTCTATGGCTACACCTTC.

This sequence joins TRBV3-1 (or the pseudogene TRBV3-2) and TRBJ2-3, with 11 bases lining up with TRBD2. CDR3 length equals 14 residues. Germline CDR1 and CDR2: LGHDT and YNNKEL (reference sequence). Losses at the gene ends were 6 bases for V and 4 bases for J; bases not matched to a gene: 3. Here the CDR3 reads CASRTSGAADTQYF. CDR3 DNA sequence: TGTGCCAGCAGGACTAGCGGGGCGGCAGATACGCAGTATTTT.

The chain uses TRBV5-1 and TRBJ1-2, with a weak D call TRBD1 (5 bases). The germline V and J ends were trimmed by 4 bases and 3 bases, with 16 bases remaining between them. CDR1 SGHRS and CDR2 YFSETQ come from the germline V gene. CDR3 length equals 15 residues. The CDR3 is CASSTLRGADYGYTF. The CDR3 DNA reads TGCGCCAGCAGCACCTTAAGGGGCGCCGACTATGGCTACACCTTC.

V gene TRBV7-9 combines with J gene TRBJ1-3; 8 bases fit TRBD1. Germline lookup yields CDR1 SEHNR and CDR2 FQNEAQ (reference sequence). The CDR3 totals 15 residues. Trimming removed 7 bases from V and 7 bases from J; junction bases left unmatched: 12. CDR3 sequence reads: CASILGQGVYNTIYF. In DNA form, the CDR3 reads TGTGCCAGCATCCTCGGACAGGGAGTGTACAACACCATATATTTT.

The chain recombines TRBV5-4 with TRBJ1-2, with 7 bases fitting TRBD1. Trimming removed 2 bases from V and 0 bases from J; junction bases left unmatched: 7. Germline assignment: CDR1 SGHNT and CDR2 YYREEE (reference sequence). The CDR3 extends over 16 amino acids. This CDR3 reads CASSLAQGPTNYGYTF. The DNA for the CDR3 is TGTGCCAGCAGCTTAGCACAGGGGCCAACTAACTATGGCTACACCTTC.

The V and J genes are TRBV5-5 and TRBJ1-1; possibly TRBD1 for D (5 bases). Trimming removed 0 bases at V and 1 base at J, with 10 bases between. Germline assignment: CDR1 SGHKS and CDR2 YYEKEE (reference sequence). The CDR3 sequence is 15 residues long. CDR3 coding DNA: TGTGCCAGCAGCTTGGCGAGACAGTGGAACACTGAAGCTTTCTTT. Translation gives CASSLARQWNTEAFF.

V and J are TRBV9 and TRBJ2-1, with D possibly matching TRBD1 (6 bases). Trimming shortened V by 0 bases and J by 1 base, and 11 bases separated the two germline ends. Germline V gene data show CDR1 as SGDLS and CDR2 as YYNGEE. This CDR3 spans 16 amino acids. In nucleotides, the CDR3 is TGTGCCAGCAGCGTAGACCCGACAGGTTCCTACAATGAGCAGTTCTTC. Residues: CASSVDPTGSYNEQFF.

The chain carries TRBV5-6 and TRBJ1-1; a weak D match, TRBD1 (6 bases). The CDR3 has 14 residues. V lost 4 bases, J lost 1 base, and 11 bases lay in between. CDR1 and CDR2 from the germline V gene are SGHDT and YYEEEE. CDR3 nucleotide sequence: TGTGCCAGCAGCCCCGGACAGAGGAACACTGAAGCTTTCTTT. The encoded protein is CASSPGQRNTEAFF.

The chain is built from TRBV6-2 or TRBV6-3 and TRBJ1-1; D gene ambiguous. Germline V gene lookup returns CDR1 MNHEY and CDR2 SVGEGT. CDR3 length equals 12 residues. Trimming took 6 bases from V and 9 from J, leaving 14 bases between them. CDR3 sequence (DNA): TGTGCCAGCAGCCTTGAGGCGGAGAAAGCTTTCTTT. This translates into CASSLEAEKAFF.

Written as DNA, the CDR3 is TGCAGCGTTGAAGGACAGAACTTAGGGTCCTACGAGCAGTACTTC. Translated: CSVEGQNLGSYEQYF. The rearrangement links TRBV29-1 to TRBJ2-7; a possible D gene is TRBD1 (5 bases). The CDR3 loop spans 15 amino acids. Trimming took off 1 base at V and 1 base at J, with 14 bases between the two ends. CDR1 and CDR2 (germline): SQVTM, ANQGSEA.

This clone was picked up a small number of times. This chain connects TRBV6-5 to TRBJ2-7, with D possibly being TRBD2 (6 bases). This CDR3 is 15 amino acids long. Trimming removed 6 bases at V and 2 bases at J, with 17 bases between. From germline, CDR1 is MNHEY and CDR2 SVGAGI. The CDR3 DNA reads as TGTGCCAGCAGGGGGGACTTCTTCGGGCCCTACGAGCAGTACTTC. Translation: CASRGDFFGPYEQYF.

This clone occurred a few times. DNA for the CDR3: TGTGCCAGCAGCGGGACTAGCGGGAGGGATACGCAGTATTTT. Its protein product is CASSGTSGRDTQYF. The gene calls are TRBV2 and TRBJ2-3; 15 bases line up with TRBD2. The germline CDR1 and CDR2 sequences are SNHLY and FYNNEI. The V segment lost 6 bases and the J segment 6 bases; nucleotides outside the gene matches: 1. The CDR3 runs 14 residues.

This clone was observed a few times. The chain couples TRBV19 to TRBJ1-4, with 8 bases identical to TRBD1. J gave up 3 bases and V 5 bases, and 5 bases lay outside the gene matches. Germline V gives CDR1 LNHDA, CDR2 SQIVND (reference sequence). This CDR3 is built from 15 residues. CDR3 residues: CASSLGGQANEKLFF. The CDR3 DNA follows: TGTGCCAGTAGTCTCGGGGGACAGGCTAATGAAAAACTGTTTTTT. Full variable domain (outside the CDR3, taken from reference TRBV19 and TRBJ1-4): DGGITQSPKYLFRKEGQNVTLSCEQNLNHDAMYWYRQDPGQGLRLIYYSQIVNDFQKGDIAEGYSVSREKKESFPLTVTSAQKNPTAFYLCASSLGGQANEKLFFGSGTQLSVL.

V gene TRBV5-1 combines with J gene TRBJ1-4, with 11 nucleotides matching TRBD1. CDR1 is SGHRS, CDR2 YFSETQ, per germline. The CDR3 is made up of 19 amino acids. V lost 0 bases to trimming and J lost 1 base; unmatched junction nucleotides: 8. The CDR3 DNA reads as TGCGCCAGCAGCTTGGTGCCCACCGGGACAGGGGGAACTAATGAAAAACTGTTTTTT. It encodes CASSLVPTGTGGTNEKLFF.

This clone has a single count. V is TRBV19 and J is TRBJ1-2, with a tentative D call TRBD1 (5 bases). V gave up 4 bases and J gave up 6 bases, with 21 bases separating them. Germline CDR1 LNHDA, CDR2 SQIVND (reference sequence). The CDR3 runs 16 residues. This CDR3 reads CASSTSSGTGSDGYTF. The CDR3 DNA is TGTGCCAGTAGTACCTCATCTGGGACTGGTTCGGATGGCTACACCTTC.

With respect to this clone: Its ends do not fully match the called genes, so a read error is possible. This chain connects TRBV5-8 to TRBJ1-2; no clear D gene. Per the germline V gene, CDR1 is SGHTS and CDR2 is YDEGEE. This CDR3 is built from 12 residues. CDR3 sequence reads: CATSWESYGYTF. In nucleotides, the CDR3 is TGTGCCACCAGCTGGGAGTCCTATGGCTACACCTTC. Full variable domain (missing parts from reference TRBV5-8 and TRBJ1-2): EAGVTQSPTHLIKTRGQQATLRCSPISGHTSVYWYQQALGLGLQFLLWYDEGEERNRGNFPPRFSGRQFPNYSSELNVNALELEDSALYLCATSWESYGYTFGSGTRLTVV.

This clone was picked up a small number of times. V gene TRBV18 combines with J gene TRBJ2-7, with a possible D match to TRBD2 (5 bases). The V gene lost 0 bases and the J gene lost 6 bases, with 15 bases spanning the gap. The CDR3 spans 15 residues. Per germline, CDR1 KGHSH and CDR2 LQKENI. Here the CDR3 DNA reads TGTGCCAGCTCACCACCGGCTTCAGTAAGCGGCGAGCAGTACTTC. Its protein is CASSPPASVSGEQYF.

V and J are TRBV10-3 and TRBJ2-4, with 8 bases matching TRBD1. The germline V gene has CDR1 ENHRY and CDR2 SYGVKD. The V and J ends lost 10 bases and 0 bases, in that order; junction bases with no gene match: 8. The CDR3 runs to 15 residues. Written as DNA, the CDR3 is TGTGCCACAGGACAGGGTGGGGTAGCCAAAAACATTCAGTACTTC. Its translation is CATGQGGVAKNIQYF.

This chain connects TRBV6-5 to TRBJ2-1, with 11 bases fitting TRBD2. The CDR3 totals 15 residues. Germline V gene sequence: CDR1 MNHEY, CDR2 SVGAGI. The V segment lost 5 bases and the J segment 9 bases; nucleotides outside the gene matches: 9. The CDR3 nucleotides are TGTGCCAGCAGTATAGCGGGAGGGAACTCCGGTGAGCAGTTCTTC. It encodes CASSIAGGNSGEQFF.